The entry below describes one T cell receptor beta chain. The antigen is not known. Noted time point: week 11, during vaccination. What each vaccine dose contained was 300 ug of mutant IDH1 20-mer peptide, accompanied by topical imiquimod. This record comes from a study of a mutant IDH1 vaccine in newly diagnosed glioma. Germline values: CDR1 SGHNT, CDR2 YYREEE (reference sequence). The trim removed 0 bases at V and 4 bases at J, leaving 10 bases unmatched. This CDR3 has 17 residues. Method: immunoSEQ multiplex PCR; TCRdb's copy keeps in-frame clones and lacks some. The sample holds 25,000 to 35,000 clones; around 89% are singletons and the top ten take around 21%.

The chain is built from TRBV5-4 and TRBJ2-3, with 8 bases aligning to TRBD2. Sequenced here: PBMCs, sampled from a glioma patient whose treatment included an IDH1 peptide vaccine. The sequence was collected from a man aged 18 to 30 with glioma. CDR3 loop: CASSLAGGEGAADTQYF. CDR3 nucleotide sequence: TGTGCCAGCAGCTTGGCCGGGGGGGAGGGAGCCGCAGATACGCAGTATTTT.